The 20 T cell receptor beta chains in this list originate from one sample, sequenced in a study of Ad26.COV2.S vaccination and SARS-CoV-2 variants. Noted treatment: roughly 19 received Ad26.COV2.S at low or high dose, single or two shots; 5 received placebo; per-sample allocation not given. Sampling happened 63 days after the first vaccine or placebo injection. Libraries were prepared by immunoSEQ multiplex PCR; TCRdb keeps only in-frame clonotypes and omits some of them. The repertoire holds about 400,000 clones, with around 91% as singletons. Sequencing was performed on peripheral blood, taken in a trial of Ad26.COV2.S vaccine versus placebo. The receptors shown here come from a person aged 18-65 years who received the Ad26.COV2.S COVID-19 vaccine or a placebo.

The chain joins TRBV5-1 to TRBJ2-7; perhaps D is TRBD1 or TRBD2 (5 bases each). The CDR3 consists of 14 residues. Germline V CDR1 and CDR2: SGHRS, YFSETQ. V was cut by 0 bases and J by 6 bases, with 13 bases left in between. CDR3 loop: CASSLDGAGGEQYF. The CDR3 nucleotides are TGCGCCAGCAGCTTGGATGGGGCGGGCGGCGAGCAGTACTTC.

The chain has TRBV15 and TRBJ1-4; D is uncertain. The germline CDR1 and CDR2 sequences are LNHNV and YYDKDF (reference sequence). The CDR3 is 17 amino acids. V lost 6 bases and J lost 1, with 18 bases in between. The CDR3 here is CATSSETPGLTNEKLFF. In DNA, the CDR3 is TGTGCCACCAGTTCGGAGACCCCGGGCTTAACTAATGAAAAACTGTTTTTT.

CDR3 nucleotide sequence: TGTGCCAGCAGCCAAGAAAGGCTAGTGGTAGCTTTCTTT. Encoded protein: CASSQERLVVAFF. The genes are TRBV3-1 (or the pseudogene TRBV3-2) and TRBJ1-1; unclear D gene. Germline CDR1 and CDR2: LGHDT and YNNKEL (reference sequence). The V gene lost 0 bases and the J gene lost 10 bases, with 12 bases spanning the gap. This CDR3 has 13 residues.

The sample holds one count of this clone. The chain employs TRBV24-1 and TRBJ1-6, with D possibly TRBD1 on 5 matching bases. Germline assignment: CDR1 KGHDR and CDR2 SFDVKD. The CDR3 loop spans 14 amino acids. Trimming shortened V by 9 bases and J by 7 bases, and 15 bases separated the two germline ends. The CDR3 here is CATRGQGINSPLHF. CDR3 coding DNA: TGTGCCACCCGGGGTCAGGGAATCAATTCACCCCTCCACTTT.

The chain's CDR3 is CASTPGTGGTDTQYF. The CDR3 DNA reads TGTGCCAGCACTCCGGGTACGGGCGGGACAGATACGCAGTATTTT. The chain links TRBV3-1 (or the pseudogene TRBV3-2) to TRBJ2-3; perhaps TRBD2 as D (5 bases). Between the trimmed V and J ends, which lost 7 bases and 3 bases, there was a span of 17 bases. Germline values: CDR1 LGHDT, CDR2 YNNKEL (reference sequence). CDR3 size: 15 residues.

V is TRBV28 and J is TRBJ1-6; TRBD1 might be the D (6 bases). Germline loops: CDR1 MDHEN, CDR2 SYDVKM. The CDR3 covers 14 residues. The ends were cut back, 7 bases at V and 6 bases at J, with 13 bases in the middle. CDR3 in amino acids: CASTRTESNSPLHF. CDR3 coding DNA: TGTGCCAGCACCAGGACAGAAAGTAATTCACCCCTCCACTTT.

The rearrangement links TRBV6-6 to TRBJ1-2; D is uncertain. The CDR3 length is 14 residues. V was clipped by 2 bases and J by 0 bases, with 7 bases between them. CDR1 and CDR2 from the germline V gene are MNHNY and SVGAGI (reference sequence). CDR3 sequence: CASSYVGTNYGYTF. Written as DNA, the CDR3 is TGTGCCAGCAGTTACGTCGGGACTAACTATGGCTACACCTTC.

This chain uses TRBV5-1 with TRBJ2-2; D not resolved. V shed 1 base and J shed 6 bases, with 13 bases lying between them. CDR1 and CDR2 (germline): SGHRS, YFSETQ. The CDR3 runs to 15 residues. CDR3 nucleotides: TGCGCCAGCAGCTTGTTGGGCAGGTCCGCCGGGGAGCTGTTTTTT. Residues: CASSLLGRSAGELFF.

The CDR3 here is CASHTRQSSYNEQFF. The CDR3 region has the DNA TGCGCCAGCCACACCCGACAGTCTAGCTACAATGAGCAGTTCTTC. The V and J genes are TRBV5-1 and TRBJ2-1, with a tentative D call TRBD1 (5 bases). With 7 bases removed from V and 3 bases from J, the gap between germline ends came to 17 bases. Germline V lookup: CDR1 SGHRS, CDR2 YFSETQ. The CDR3 extends over 15 amino acids.

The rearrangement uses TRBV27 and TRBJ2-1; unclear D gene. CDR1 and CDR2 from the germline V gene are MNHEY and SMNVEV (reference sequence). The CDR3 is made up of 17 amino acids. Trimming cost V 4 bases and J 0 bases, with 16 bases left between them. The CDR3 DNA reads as TGTGCCAGCAGTTCCCGTGGCGCAATAGACTCCTACAATGAGCAGTTCTTC. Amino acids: CASSSRGAIDSYNEQFF.

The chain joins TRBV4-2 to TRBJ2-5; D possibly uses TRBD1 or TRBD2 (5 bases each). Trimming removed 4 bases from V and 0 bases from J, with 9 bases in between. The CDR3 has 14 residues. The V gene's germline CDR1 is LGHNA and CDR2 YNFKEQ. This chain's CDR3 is CASSPGRNQETQYF. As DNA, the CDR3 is TGTGCCAGCAGCCCGGGACGGAACCAAGAGACCCAGTACTTC.

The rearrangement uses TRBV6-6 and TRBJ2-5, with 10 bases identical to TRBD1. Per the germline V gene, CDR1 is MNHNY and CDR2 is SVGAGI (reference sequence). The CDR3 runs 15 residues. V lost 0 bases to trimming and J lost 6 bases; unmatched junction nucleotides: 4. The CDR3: CASSYSGQGRKTQYF. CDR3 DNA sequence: TGTGCCAGCAGTTACTCGGGACAGGGGAGAAAGACCCAGTACTTC.

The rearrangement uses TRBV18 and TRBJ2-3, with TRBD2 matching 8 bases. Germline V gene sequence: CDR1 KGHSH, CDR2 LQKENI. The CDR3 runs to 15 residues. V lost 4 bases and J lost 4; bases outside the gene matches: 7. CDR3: CASSLFSGSADTQYF. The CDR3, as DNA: TGTGCCAGCTCACTGTTCAGCGGGAGCGCAGATACGCAGTATTTT.

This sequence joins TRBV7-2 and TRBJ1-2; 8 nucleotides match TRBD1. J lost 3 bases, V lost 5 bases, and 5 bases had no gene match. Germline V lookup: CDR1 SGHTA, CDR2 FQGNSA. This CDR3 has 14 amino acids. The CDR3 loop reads CASSPSTGDYGYTF. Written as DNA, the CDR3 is TGTGCCAGCAGCCCTTCGACAGGGGACTATGGCTACACCTTC.

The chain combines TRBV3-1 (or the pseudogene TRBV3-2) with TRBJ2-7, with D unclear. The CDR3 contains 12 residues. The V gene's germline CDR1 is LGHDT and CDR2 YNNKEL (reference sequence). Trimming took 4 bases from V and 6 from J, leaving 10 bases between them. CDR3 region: CASSRARFEQYF. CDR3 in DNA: TGTGCCAGCAGCCGGGCTAGATTCGAGCAGTACTTC.

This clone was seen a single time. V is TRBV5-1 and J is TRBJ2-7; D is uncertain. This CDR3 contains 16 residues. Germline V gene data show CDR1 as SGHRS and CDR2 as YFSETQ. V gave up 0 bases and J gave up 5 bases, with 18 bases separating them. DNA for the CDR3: TGCGCCAGCAGCTTGGGACGCCTAGTACATTGGGACGAGCAGTACTTC. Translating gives CASSLGRLVHWDEQYF.

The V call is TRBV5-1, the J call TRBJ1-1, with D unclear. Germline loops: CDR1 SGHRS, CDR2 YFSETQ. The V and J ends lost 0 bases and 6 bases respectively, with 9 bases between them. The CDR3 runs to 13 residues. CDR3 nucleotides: TGCGCCAGCAGCTTGGACCAGGACGCTGAAGCTTTCTTT. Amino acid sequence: CASSLDQDAEAFF.

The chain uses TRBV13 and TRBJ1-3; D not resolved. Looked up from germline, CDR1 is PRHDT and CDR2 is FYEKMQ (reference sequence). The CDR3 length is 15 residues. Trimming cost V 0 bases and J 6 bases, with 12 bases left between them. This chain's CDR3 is CASSLGADALNTIYF. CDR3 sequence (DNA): TGTGCCAGCAGCTTAGGCGCCGACGCCTTAAACACCATATATTTT.

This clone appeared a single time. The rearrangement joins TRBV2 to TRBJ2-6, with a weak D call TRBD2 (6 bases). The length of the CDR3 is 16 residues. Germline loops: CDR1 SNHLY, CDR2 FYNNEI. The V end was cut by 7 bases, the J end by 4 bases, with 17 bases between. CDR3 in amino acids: CASTRSGGAGANVLTF. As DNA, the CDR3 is TGTGCCAGCACCCGGTCGGGCGGGGCCGGGGCCAACGTCCTGACTTTC.

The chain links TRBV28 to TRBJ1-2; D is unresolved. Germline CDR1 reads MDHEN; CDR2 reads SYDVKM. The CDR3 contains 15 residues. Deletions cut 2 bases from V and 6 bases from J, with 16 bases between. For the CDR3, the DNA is TGTGCCAGCAGTTTACCACCGCCGAGTGGCCATGGCTACACCTTC. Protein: CASSLPPPSGHGYTF.